These 22 T cell receptor beta chains were sequenced from one sample in a study of shared clonotypes between healthy human individuals. Profiling relied on immunoSEQ multiplex PCR, and the TCRdb table lists in-frame clones only, not all of them. The table has under 2.5 million clones, 85% to 95% seen once. The sample taken for sequencing was naive CD4+ T cells from PBMCs. Documented subset: CD45RA+ positively selected. The receptors derive from a man in his late teens or twenties in good health. Some clones in this sample may be carry-over from other donors' samples.

To note about this clone: In the same sample, other DNA sequences code for this CDR3. V and J are TRBV5-1 and TRBJ2-6; no reliable D call. Looked up from germline, CDR1 is SGHRS and CDR2 is YFSETQ. The germline V and J ends were trimmed by 2 bases and 1 base, with 4 bases remaining between them. The CDR3 has 14 amino acids. As DNA, the CDR3 is TGCGCCAGCAGCTTTAGTTCTGGGGCCAACGTCCTGACTTTC. It is translated as CASSFSSGANVLTF.

This chain connects TRBV9 to TRBJ2-3; 9 nucleotides line up with TRBD2. The CDR3 length is 16 residues. The V gene's germline CDR1 is SGDLS and CDR2 YYNGEE. Germline trimming cut 3 bases from V and 3 bases from J; bases unmatched to any gene: 8. The chain's CDR3 is CASSAPLAGPTDTQYF. The CDR3 region has the DNA TGTGCCAGCAGCGCACCCCTAGCGGGACCTACAGATACGCAGTATTTT. Together with reference TRBV9 and TRBJ2-3, the CDR3 gives the full variable domain: DSGVTQTPKHLITATGQRVTLRCSPRSGDLSVYWYQQSLDQGLQFLIQYYNGEERAKGNILERFSAQQFPDLHSELNLSSLELGDSALYFCASSAPLAGPTDTQYFGPGTRLTVL.

The rearrangement joins TRBV6-1 to TRBJ2-5; 7 nucleotides match TRBD1. J gave up 0 bases and V 4 bases, and 11 bases lay outside the gene matches. CDR1 MNHNS and CDR2 SASEGT come from the germline V gene. The CDR3 extends over 17 amino acids. CDR3 nucleotides: TGTGCCAGCAGTGCTCACGTACGGGACAGCTACCAAGAGACCCAGTACTTC. Its translation: CASSAHVRDSYQETQYF.

The V and J genes are TRBV11-2 and TRBJ2-2; the D is unclear. The ends were cut back, 3 bases at V and 8 bases at J, with 16 bases in the middle. The CDR3 consists of 15 residues. CDR1 SGHAT and CDR2 FQNNGV come from the germline V gene. CDR3 nucleotides: TGTGCCAGCAGCTTGTCGCTCTCGAGTTTTGGGGAGCTGTTTTTT. This translates into CASSLSLSSFGELFF.

This clone has only one observation. This rearrangement joins TRBV7-2 to TRBJ2-1; possible D gene TRBD1, 6 bases. V was shortened by 1 base and J by 7 bases, with 14 bases between the two germline ends. Per the germline V gene, CDR1 is SGHTA and CDR2 is FQGNSA. The CDR3 sequence is 15 residues long. The CDR3 region is CASSLEGTRENEQFF. CDR3 bases: TGTGCCAGCAGCTTAGAAGGGACAAGGGAGAATGAGCAGTTCTTC.

The chain has TRBV2 and TRBJ2-1; D is ambiguous. The CDR3 has 11 amino acids. V lost 6 bases and J lost 10, with 10 bases in between. Germline V CDR1 and CDR2: SNHLY, FYNNEI. Here the CDR3 DNA reads TGTGCCAGCAGGCTACAAGGGGAGCAGTTCTTC. It codes for CASRLQGEQFF.

V is TRBV5-5 and J is TRBJ2-5; D is unresolved. Germline lookup yields CDR1 SGHKS and CDR2 YYEKEE (reference sequence). The V and J ends lost 2 bases and 2 bases respectively, with 10 bases between them. The CDR3 contains 14 residues. CDR3 protein: CASSFDLIQETQYF. The CDR3, as DNA: TGTGCCAGCAGCTTTGACTTAATTCAAGAGACCCAGTACTTC.

Concerning this clone: This sample also contains other DNA sequences that code for the same CDR3. The chain combines TRBV7-6 with TRBJ2-7; D gene ambiguous. The CDR3 runs to 13 residues. Looked up from germline, CDR1 is SGHVS and CDR2 is FNYEAQ. Trimming left V 1 base short and J 1 base short, with 5 bases between. The CDR3 nucleotides are TGTGCCAGCAGCTTAGGCCGATCCTACGAGCAGTACTTC. Translating gives CASSLGRSYEQYF.

The chain uses TRBV6-1 and TRBJ2-5; D is undetermined. This CDR3 contains 15 residues. V shed 3 bases and J shed 5 bases, with 16 bases lying between them. CDR1 is MNHNS and CDR2 is SASEGT in the germline V gene. CDR3: CASSEYPSVHETQYF. CDR3 in DNA: TGTGCCAGCAGTGAGTACCCTAGTGTTCATGAGACCCAGTACTTC.

V is TRBV27 and J is TRBJ1-2; maybe TRBD1 (5 bases). Germline loops: CDR1 MNHEY, CDR2 SMNVEV (reference sequence). V was clipped by 1 base and J by 4 bases, with 16 bases between them. The CDR3 totals 16 residues. CDR3 amino acids: CASSLYGTARGYGYTF. CDR3 nucleotide sequence: TGTGCCAGCAGTTTATACGGGACGGCGAGGGGCTATGGCTACACCTTC.

V gene TRBV15 combines with J gene TRBJ2-2; D unresolved. Per germline, CDR1 LNHNV and CDR2 YYDKDF (reference sequence). The length of the CDR3 is 16 residues. With 1 base removed from V and 5 bases from J, the gap between germline ends came to 14 bases. The CDR3 sequence is CATSRALTPGTGELFF. CDR3 nucleotides: TGTGCCACCAGCAGAGCACTAACTCCCGGAACCGGGGAGCTGTTTTTT.

J is TRBJ2-5 and V is TRBV5-6; D not resolved. Germline V gene data show CDR1 as SGHDT and CDR2 as YYEEEE. V dropped 1 base and J dropped 5 bases, with 12 bases sitting between them. The length of the CDR3 is 14 residues. CDR3 sequence (DNA): TGTGCCAGCAGCTTGCGGCAGGTAGTGGAGACCCAGTACTTC. Translation: CASSLRQVVETQYF.

The genes are TRBV30 and TRBJ1-1, with a weak D call TRBD1 (5 bases). CDR1 and CDR2 (germline): GTSNPN, SVGIG (reference sequence). CDR3 size: 14 residues. V shed 0 bases and J shed 1 base, with 9 bases lying between them. In DNA form, the CDR3 reads TGTGCCTGGAGTGTGACCGGGGGGAACACTGAAGCTTTCTTT. Its protein is CAWSVTGGNTEAFF. Using reference TRBV30 and TRBJ1-1 for the parts outside the CDR3, the full variable domain is SQTIHQWPATLVQPVGSPLSLECTVEGTSNPNLYWYRQAAGRGLQLLFYSVGIGQISSEVPQNLSASRPQDRQFILSSKKLLLSDSGFYLCAWSVTGGNTEAFFGQGTRLTVV.

Turning to this clone: Within the sample, other DNA sequences also encode this same CDR3. The V and J genes are TRBV5-1 and TRBJ2-3; D perhaps matches TRBD2 (5 bases). CDR1 is SGHRS, CDR2 YFSETQ, per germline. The ends were cut back, 1 base at V and 0 bases at J, with 6 bases in the middle. CDR3 length: 14 residues. The CDR3 coding sequence is TGCGCCAGCAGCTTGCGGACTAGCACAGATACGCAGTATTTT. Translated, it gives CASSLRTSTDTQYF. The variable domain in full, with the rest retrieved from reference TRBV5-1 and TRBJ2-3, is KAGVTQTPRYLIKTRGQQVTLSCSPISGHRSVSWYQQTPGQGLQFLFEYFSETQRNKGNFPGRFSGRQFSNSRSEMNVSTLELGDSALYLCASSLRTSTDTQYFGPGTRLTVL.

This chain links TRBV18 with TRBJ1-1, with TRBD1 as a possible D gene (6 bases). The germline V gene encodes CDR1 KGHSH and CDR2 LQKENI. The CDR3 is made up of 19 amino acids. The V gene lost 3 bases and the J gene lost 0 bases, with 23 bases spanning the gap. This CDR3 is CASSPQRQSRGAMNTEAFF. In DNA form, the CDR3 reads TGTGCCAGCTCACCGCAGCGACAGAGCCGGGGGGCCATGAACACTGAAGCTTTCTTT.

Turning to this clone: The same CDR3 also results from other DNA sequences found in this sample. The V gene is TRBV7-9, the J gene TRBJ1-3; D call uncertain. There are 14 residues in the CDR3. The germline CDR1 and CDR2 sequences are SEHNR and FQNEAQ (reference sequence). Trimming removed 1 base at V and 4 bases at J, with 8 bases between. The CDR3 loop is CASSLVPGGNTIYF. CDR3 nucleotides: TGTGCCAGCAGCTTAGTACCAGGAGGAAACACCATATATTTT.

The chain joins TRBV12-5 to TRBJ1-5; TRBD1 is a possible D gene (5 bases). The CDR3 is 14 residues long. The V gene lost 5 bases and the J gene lost 5 bases, with 13 bases spanning the gap. Germline lookup yields CDR1 LGHNT and CDR2 FRNRAP. This chain's CDR3 is CASGLRGRHQPQHF. Written as DNA, the CDR3 is TGTGCTAGTGGTCTACGGGGCAGGCATCAGCCCCAGCATTTT.

The chain combines TRBV14 with TRBJ2-3; the D gene is possibly TRBD1 (6 bases). Germline CDR1 and CDR2: SGHDN and FVKESK. With 0 bases removed from V and 2 bases from J, the gap between germline ends came to 15 bases. The CDR3 totals 17 residues. This CDR3 is CASSQEAAGTNTDTQYF. DNA of the CDR3: TGTGCCAGCAGCCAAGAGGCGGCAGGGACAAACACAGATACGCAGTATTTT.

The V call is TRBV7-3, the J call TRBJ2-3, with 7 bases that match TRBD2. The CDR3 covers 17 residues. Trimming removed 1 base from V and 0 bases from J; junction bases left unmatched: 7. Germline assignment: CDR1 SGHTA and CDR2 FQGTGA. The chain's CDR3 is CASSLIPSGASTDTQYF. The CDR3 nucleotides are TGTGCCAGCAGCTTAATCCCCAGCGGGGCTAGCACAGATACGCAGTATTTT.

This chain uses TRBV15 with TRBJ1-2; 12 nucleotides match TRBD1. CDR3 length: 17 amino acids. With V trimmed by 5 bases and J by 9 bases, 16 bases remained unmatched. CDR1 and CDR2 (germline): LNHNV, YYDKDF (reference sequence). The CDR3 loop reads CATSSPRRDRGLGSYTF. The DNA for the CDR3 is TGTGCCACCAGCTCCCCCCGCCGGGACAGGGGGCTGGGGAGCTACACCTTC.

The chain has TRBV27 and TRBJ1-2, with 9 bases identical to TRBD1. V lost 5 bases and J lost 8; bases outside the gene matches: 6. CDR1 and CDR2 (germline): MNHEY, SMNVEV (reference sequence). The CDR3 runs to 13 residues. DNA for the CDR3: TGTGCCAGCAGTGAACAGGGGGCGCCGGGCTACACCTTC. Translating gives CASSEQGAPGYTF.

The rearrangement links TRBV12-5 to TRBJ2-2; 7 bases are a match to TRBD1. The CDR3 length is 16 residues. V shed 3 bases and J 1 base; nucleotides not matched to a gene: 5. Germline loops: CDR1 LGHNT, CDR2 FRNRAP. DNA for the CDR3: TGTGCTAGTGGTTTAGGTCAGGGGGTGAACACCGGGGAGCTGTTTTTT. Translating gives CASGLGQGVNTGELFF.